This TCR beta chain comes out of a study of shared clonotypes between healthy human individuals. Study-level results: Among a handful of donors, about 5% of naive CD4 clonotypes were found in common.

About this clone: Its antigen remains unidentified.

TCRdb's table, derived via immunoSEQ multiplex PCR, lists solely in-frame clones and lacks some. Here the sample spans 2 million to 2.5 million clones, 85% to 95% being singletons. The CDR3 runs 13 residues. Germline V gene data show CDR1 as MDHEN and CDR2 as SYDVKM. Trimming stripped 2 bases from V and 9 bases from J, with 13 bases between. Input material: naive CD4+ T cells from PBMCs. Subset specified: CD45RA+ positively selected. The TCR was taken from a man younger than 35 in good health. Some clones in this sample may be carry-over from other donors' samples. The gene calls are TRBV28 and TRBJ1-2; possible D gene TRBD1, 5 bases. CDR3 sequence: CASSLGQGPRYTF. CDR3 sequence (DNA): TGTGCCAGCAGTTTAGGCCAGGGCCCACGCTACACCTTC.